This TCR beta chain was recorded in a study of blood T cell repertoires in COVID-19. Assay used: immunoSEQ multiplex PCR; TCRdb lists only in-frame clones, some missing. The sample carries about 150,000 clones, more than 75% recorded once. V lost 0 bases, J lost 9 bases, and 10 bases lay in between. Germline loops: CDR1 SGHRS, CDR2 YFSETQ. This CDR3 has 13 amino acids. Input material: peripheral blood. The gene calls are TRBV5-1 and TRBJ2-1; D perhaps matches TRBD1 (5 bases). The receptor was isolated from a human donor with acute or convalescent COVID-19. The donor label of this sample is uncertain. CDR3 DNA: TGCGCCAGCAGCTTGGGTGGTAGGGGTGAGCAGTTCTTC. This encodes CASSLGGRGEQFF.